This TCR beta chain originates from a study of beta chain features in type 1 diabetes. Notes on this clone: Its antigen is unidentified.

Expressed TCRB transcripts were sequenced after all isolated RNA was converted to cDNA. Here immunoSEQ multiplex PCR was the method, and the copy in TCRdb shows in-frame clones only, minus some. This sample carries about 44,000 clones, approximately 72% of them seen once, and the ten largest clones take about 2%. Study findings and constraints: Within the patient group, naive, central memory and Treg TCRB repertoires appeared more similar to each other than within healthy donors. TCRB CDR3s were moderately but significantly shorter in Type 1 diabetes patients in all four CD4+ subsets.

The receptor comes from a young woman with type 1 diabetes. Source material: Tregs from blood.

CDR3 DNA: TGCAGCGTTGGTGCGGGAGGGCGGGCGCAGTACTTC. Its translation is CSVGAGGRAQYF. V gene TRBV29-1 combines with J gene TRBJ2-7, with 9 positions matching TRBD2. The V gene's germline CDR1 is SQVTM and CDR2 ANQGSEA. V lost 4 bases and J lost 9; bases outside the gene matches: 7. CDR3 length: 12 residues.